This T cell receptor beta chain is drawn from a study of blood T cell repertoires in COVID-19. Across the whole study: The United States, Italy and Spain were the sources of the acute and convalescent COVID-19 samples. T cells, B-cell-depleted T cells, or PBMCs provided the cDNA or gDNA that served as material.

The repertoire was sequenced with immunoSEQ multiplex PCR; TCRdb's copy has only in-frame clones and lacks some. Here the sample spans over 200,000 clones, approximately 90% being singletons. The CDR3 contains 13 residues. Deletions cut 3 bases from V and 5 bases from J, with 8 bases between. Germline V lookup: CDR1 SGHTA, CDR2 FQGNSA. The receptor comes from a woman aged 40 to 50 who had recovered from COVID-19. Sequences were obtained from peripheral blood. V and J are TRBV7-2 and TRBJ1-5; D remains ambiguous. The CDR3: CASSLARDQPQHF. The CDR3 DNA sequence: TGTGCCAGCAGCTTGGCCCGGGATCAGCCCCAGCATTTT.